The clone carrying this T cell receptor beta chain was seen only a few times. Its specificity is unknown. The record originates from a study of T cells in localized non-small cell lung cancer. Study-level points and caveats: Within adjacent lung there appeared a median roughly 60 of the top 100 tumor clones. Maximal T cell clonality occurred in uninvolved adjacent lung, with tumor ranking below it.

Using immunoSEQ multiplex PCR, the repertoire was profiled, and TCRdb retains in-frame clones only, with some absent. The repertoire consists of over a thousand clones, with around a fifth occurring once and the leading ten covering around 25%. Specimen: normal lung tissue next to the tumor, collected before any cancer treatment. The source is a male donor older than 55 with stage III squamous cell lung carcinoma.

This CDR3 reads CASSRGPFYGYTF. The CDR3 DNA is TGTGCCAGCTCACGCGGACCCTTCTATGGCTACACCTTC. The rearrangement joins TRBV18 to TRBJ1-2; D gene ambiguous. Germline V gene sequence: CDR1 KGHSH, CDR2 LQKENI. V dropped 4 bases and J dropped 4 bases, with 10 bases sitting between them. The CDR3 extends over 13 amino acids.